This TCR beta chain was captured by sequencing in a study of T-cell reconstitution after alpha-beta-depleted transplantation in children. Whole-study results and caveats: Reportedly, alpha-beta T cells present about two months post-transplant originated from several hundred expanded clones of graft origin. At day 60, the high TCRbeta diversity found in some patients originated from recipient T cells and thymic progenitors that had survived. T-cell counts and diversity at one year following transplant were attributed mainly to newly produced T cells.

Regarding this clonotype: The target antigen is unknown.

The TCRbeta library was prepared with unique molecular identifiers. TCRdb analysed the PCR reads with MiXCR anew, one entry per CDR3 protein. The repertoire holds 600,000 to 700,000 distinct CDR3 sequences, with around 13% as singletons. Trimming pared 1 base from V and 1 base from J, leaving 8 bases between. The CDR3 length is 14 residues. From germline, CDR1 is SGHRS and CDR2 YFSETQ. The sequence was collected from a girl under 10 years old with congenital amegakaryocytic thrombocytopenia, due to receive a stem cell transplant. Material: PBMCs, obtained before TCRalphabeta/CD19-depleted stem cell transplant. V gene TRBV5-1 combines with J gene TRBJ1-1; D is uncertain. CDR3 region: CASSLSSENTEAFF. The CDR3 DNA reads TGCGCCAGCAGCTTGTCATCAGAGAACACTGAAGCTTTCTTT.